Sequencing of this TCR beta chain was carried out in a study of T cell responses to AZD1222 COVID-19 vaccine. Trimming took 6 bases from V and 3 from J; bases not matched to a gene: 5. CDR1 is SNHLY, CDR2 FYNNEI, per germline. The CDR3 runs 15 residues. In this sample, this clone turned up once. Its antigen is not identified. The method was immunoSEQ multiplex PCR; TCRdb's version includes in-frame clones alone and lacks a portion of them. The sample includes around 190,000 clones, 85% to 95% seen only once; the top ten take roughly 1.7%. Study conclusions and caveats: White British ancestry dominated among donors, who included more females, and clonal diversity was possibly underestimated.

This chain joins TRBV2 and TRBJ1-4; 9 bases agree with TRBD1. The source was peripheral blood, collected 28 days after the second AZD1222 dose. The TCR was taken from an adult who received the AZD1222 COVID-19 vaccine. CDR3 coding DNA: TGTGCCAGCAGAGCACAGGGGGCTCCTAATGAAAAACTGTTTTTT. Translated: CASRAQGAPNEKLFF. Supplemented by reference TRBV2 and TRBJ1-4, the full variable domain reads EPEVTQTPSHQVTQMGQEVILRCVPISNHLYFYWYRQILGQKVEFLVSFYNNEISEKSEIFDDQFSVERPDGSNFTLKIRSTKLEDSAMYFCASRAQGAPNEKLFFGSGTQLSVL.